Listed here are 32 T cell receptor beta chains from one sample, sequenced in a study of blood T cell repertoires in COVID-19. Measured with immunoSEQ multiplex PCR; TCRdb has only the in-frame clones, and not every one. Among 130,000 to 150,000 clones listed, around 80% were seen once. Sequencing was performed on peripheral blood. The receptors originated from a human donor in a cohort sampled during active COVID-19.

This chain joins TRBV2 and TRBJ2-3; D possibly corresponds to TRBD1 (5 bases). This CDR3 region has 16 residues. CDR1 is SNHLY, CDR2 FYNNEI, per germline. V was clipped by 0 bases and J by 0 bases, with 10 bases between them. Here the CDR3 reads CASSEAKGYSTDTQYF. The CDR3 bases are TGTGCCAGCAGTGAAGCTAAGGGGTACAGCACAGATACGCAGTATTTT.

This clone appeared a single time. The chain recombines TRBV7-2 with TRBJ1-2; a possible D gene is TRBD1 (6 bases). The CDR3 has 14 amino acids. CDR1 SGHTA and CDR2 FQGNSA come from the germline V gene. Deletions cut 5 bases from V and 8 bases from J, with 18 bases between. The CDR3 reads CASSDQGPLMGYTF. Here the CDR3 DNA reads TGTGCCAGCAGCGATCAGGGGCCCCTTATGGGCTACACCTTC.

The genes are TRBV19 and TRBJ2-5, with 10 bases lining up with TRBD1. V gave up 4 bases and J gave up 1 base; unmatched junction bases: 6. The germline gives CDR1 LNHDA, CDR2 SQIVND (reference sequence). The CDR3 extends over 16 amino acids. This CDR3 reads CASSTSGQGFQETQYF. Here the CDR3 DNA reads TGTGCCAGTAGTACCTCGGGACAGGGGTTCCAAGAGACCCAGTACTTC. The full variable domain, with the rest looked up from reference TRBV19 and TRBJ2-5, is DGGITQSPKYLFRKEGQNVTLSCEQNLNHDAMYWYRQDPGQGLRLIYYSQIVNDFQKGDIAEGYSVSREKKESFPLTVTSAQKNPTAFYLCASSTSGQGFQETQYFGPGTRLLVL.

The CDR3 sequence is CASSYSGRGGQPQHF. DNA for the CDR3: TGTGCCAGCAGTTACTCGGGACGGGGAGGTCAGCCCCAGCATTTT. This sequence joins TRBV6-5 and TRBJ1-5, with TRBD1 as a possible D gene (5 bases). The V gene lost 0 bases and the J gene lost 6 bases, with 12 bases spanning the gap. This CDR3 is 15 amino acids long. Germline loops: CDR1 MNHEY, CDR2 SVGAGI.

V usage is TRBV11-3 and J usage is TRBJ2-3; 7 bases match TRBD2. V lost 5 bases, J lost 3 bases, and 11 bases stayed unmatched. Germline lookup yields CDR1 SGHNT and CDR2 YENEEA. The CDR3 is 16 residues long. The CDR3 loop reads CASSPVGRGRTDTQYF. The DNA for the CDR3 is TGTGCCAGCAGCCCAGTAGGGCGGGGGAGGACAGATACGCAGTATTTT.

In this sample, this clone turned up a few times. The chain is built from TRBV3-1 (or the pseudogene TRBV3-2) and TRBJ1-2, with D possibly matching TRBD1 (5 bases). CDR1 LGHDT and CDR2 YNNKEL come from the germline V gene (reference sequence). This CDR3 spans 15 amino acids. V gave up 1 base and J gave up 8 bases, with 17 bases separating them. As DNA, the CDR3 is TGTGCCAGCAGCCAAGCCCAACAGACAGTGCCCGGCTACACCTTC. As protein: CASSQAQQTVPGYTF.

CDR3 loop: CASKGSEASYEQYF. CDR3 nucleotides: TGTGCCAGCAAAGGATCGGAGGCTTCCTACGAGCAGTACTTC. The chain couples TRBV3-1 (or the pseudogene TRBV3-2) to TRBJ2-7; tentatively, D is TRBD2 (5 bases). CDR1 and CDR2 from the germline V gene are LGHDT and YNNKEL (reference sequence). CDR3 length equals 14 residues. V was cut by 7 bases and J by 1 base, with 14 bases left in between.

V usage is TRBV9 and J usage is TRBJ1-2, with D maybe TRBD1 (5 bases). The germline V and J ends were trimmed by 4 bases and 2 bases, with 9 bases remaining between them. CDR3 length equals 13 residues. CDR1 and CDR2 from the germline V gene are SGDLS and YYNGEE. DNA of the CDR3: TGTGCCAGCAGCCCTACAGGCAACTATGGCTACACCTTC. It codes for CASSPTGNYGYTF.

This clone appeared a few times. The gene calls are TRBV15 and TRBJ1-5, with TRBD1 as a possible D gene (5 bases). The CDR3 spans 15 residues. Germline V gene sequence: CDR1 LNHNV, CDR2 YYDKDF (reference sequence). V dropped 0 bases and J dropped 5 bases, with 11 bases sitting between them. This CDR3 reads CATSRDPGGHQPQHF. In DNA form, the CDR3 reads TGTGCCACCAGCAGAGATCCGGGGGGACATCAGCCCCAGCATTTT.

The chain uses TRBV5-4 and TRBJ1-1; D gene unclear. The germline gives CDR1 SGHNT, CDR2 YYREEE (reference sequence). V was cut by 0 bases and J by 13 bases, with 19 bases left in between. The CDR3 is 14 amino acids. The CDR3 spells CASSLAPAGREVFF. The CDR3 coding sequence is TGTGCCAGCAGCTTGGCCCCGGCAGGTCGGGAGGTTTTCTTT.

This chain uses TRBV11-2 with TRBJ2-7; 7 positions agree with TRBD2. Germline V gene lookup returns CDR1 SGHAT and CDR2 FQNNGV. The length of the CDR3 is 14 residues. Trimming cost V 5 bases and J 6 bases; bases outside gene matches: 10. The CDR3 is CASSTTTSSGEQYF. DNA for the CDR3: TGTGCCAGCAGCACGACGACTAGCTCTGGCGAGCAGTACTTC.

Only one count was recorded for this clone. The gene calls are TRBV6-5 and TRBJ2-7, with TRBD2 as a possible D gene (6 bases). Germline-derived CDR1 and CDR2 are MNHEY and SVGAGI. V shed 5 bases and J shed 4 bases, with 12 bases lying between them. The CDR3 is 13 amino acids. Here the CDR3 DNA reads TGTGCCAGCAGTCTCCCAGGGAGGTACGAGCAGTACTTC. Translating it yields CASSLPGRYEQYF.

V and J are TRBV19 and TRBJ1-2; D gene uncertain. Germline loops: CDR1 LNHDA, CDR2 SQIVND (reference sequence). Trimming removed 0 bases at V and 5 bases at J, with 13 bases between. This CDR3 comprises 15 residues. In DNA, the CDR3 is TGTGCCAGTAGTATAGATCGGGGAGGACGGTATGGCTACACCTTC. This encodes CASSIDRGGRYGYTF.

The genes are TRBV19 and TRBJ1-2, with 7 bases identical to TRBD1. Per the germline V gene, CDR1 is LNHDA and CDR2 is SQIVND (reference sequence). After removal of 1 base from V and 1 base from J, the junction contained 3 bases not matched to a gene. This CDR3 has 15 amino acids. The CDR3 DNA is TGTGCCAGTAGTATAGGACAGGGAATTAACTATGGCTACACCTTC. Amino acids: CASSIGQGINYGYTF.

The J gene is TRBJ1-3, the V gene TRBV6-1; no firm D call. CDR1 and CDR2 (germline): MNHNS, SASEGT. Trimming removed 7 bases at V and 0 bases at J, with 13 bases between. The CDR3 runs 15 residues. CDR3 amino acids: CASTETSSSGNTIYF. Here the CDR3 DNA reads TGTGCCAGCACCGAGACTAGTAGCTCTGGAAACACCATATATTTT.

The chain combines TRBV30 with TRBJ1-3; perhaps TRBD1 as D (6 bases). Germline assignment: CDR1 GTSNPN and CDR2 SVGIG (reference sequence). This CDR3 has 13 residues. V shed 3 bases and J shed 11 bases, with 17 bases lying between them. CDR3 in amino acids: CAWRGQSSGAIYF. In DNA form, the CDR3 reads TGTGCCTGGAGGGGACAAAGCTCTGGTGCCATATATTTT.

The chain links TRBV9 to TRBJ2-2; perhaps TRBD2 as D (5 bases). V dropped 3 bases and J dropped 4 bases, with 10 bases sitting between them. Per the germline V gene, CDR1 is SGDLS and CDR2 is YYNGEE. The CDR3 has 14 amino acids. CDR3 DNA: TGTGCCAGCAGCGGGACTGGAATCACCGGGGAGCTGTTTTTT. This encodes CASSGTGITGELFF.

The chain has TRBV11-3 and TRBJ2-3; TRBD2 aligns across 9 bases. Per the germline V gene, CDR1 is SGHNT and CDR2 is YENEEA. V was clipped by 8 bases and J by 2 bases; unmatched bases: 5. The CDR3 covers 14 residues. DNA for the CDR3: TGTGCCAGCGGTGCGGGGGGGACCACAGATACGCAGTATTTT. This encodes CASGAGGTTDTQYF.

The chain has TRBV6-5 and TRBJ1-1, with 8 bases identical to TRBD1. CDR3 length equals 15 residues. The V gene end was trimmed by 8 bases and the J gene end by 4 bases; junction bases not matched to a gene: 12. Germline CDR1 MNHEY, CDR2 SVGAGI. The CDR3 reads CASGDRRFVGTEAFF. The DNA for the CDR3 is TGTGCCAGCGGGGACAGGCGGTTCGTGGGCACTGAAGCTTTCTTT.

The V gene is TRBV9, the J gene TRBJ2-6; TRBD1 matches at 10 bases. The ends lost 1 base at V and 0 bases at J; junction bases unmatched: 7. CDR3 length: 19 residues. CDR1 is SGDLS, CDR2 YYNGEE, per germline. CDR3 bases: TGTGCCAGCAGCGTATCCGGGACAGGGGCCATCTCTGGGGCCAACGTCCTGACTTTC. It codes for CASSVSGTGAISGANVLTF.

The chain joins TRBV7-2 to TRBJ1-3, with 7 bases lining up with TRBD1. The germline V gene encodes CDR1 SGHTA and CDR2 FQGNSA. This CDR3 has 15 residues. The V gene end was trimmed by 0 bases and the J gene end by 2 bases; junction bases not matched to a gene: 1. The CDR3 DNA reads TGTGCCAGCAGCTTAGCCGGGACAGCTGGAAACACCATATATTTT. This codes for CASSLAGTAGNTIYF.

This clone was seen once. The CDR3 nucleotides read TGTGCCAGCAGCTTGGAGTCAGGTTTCAACGAGCAGTACTTC. It codes for CASSLESGFNEQYF. This chain joins TRBV5-6 and TRBJ2-7; D call uncertain. There are 14 residues in the CDR3. Trimming shortened V by 0 bases and J by 5 bases, and 12 bases separated the two germline ends. Germline CDR1 reads SGHDT; CDR2 reads YYEEEE.

The V gene is TRBV12-3 or TRBV12-4, the J gene TRBJ2-2, with D possibly being TRBD1 (6 bases). The CDR3 runs 11 residues. With 8 bases removed from V and 13 bases from J, the gap between germline ends came to 14 bases. The CDR3 DNA reads as TGTGCCAGCCTCAGGGGAGTGGGGCTGTTTTTT. Translating gives CASLRGVGLFF.

The J gene is TRBJ2-1, the V gene TRBV13, with 9 bases lining up with TRBD1. CDR1 and CDR2 from the germline V gene are PRHDT and FYEKMQ (reference sequence). The CDR3 sequence is 13 residues long. The J segment lost 9 bases and the V segment lost 5 bases, leaving 5 bases of the junction unmatched. CDR3 in DNA: TGTGCCAGCAGCCGGACAGGGGCTAGTGAGCAGTTCTTC. Its protein is CASSRTGASEQFF.

This chain links TRBV12-3 or TRBV12-4 with TRBJ2-3, with D unresolved. With 6 bases removed from V and 2 bases from J, the gap between germline ends came to 6 bases. The CDR3 covers 12 residues. The CDR3 here is CASRALTDTQYF. CDR3 DNA: TGTGCCAGCAGGGCCCTCACAGATACGCAGTATTTT.

V gene TRBV23-1 combines with J gene TRBJ2-3, with TRBD2 as a possible D gene (6 bases). TRBV23-1 is treated as an ORF (open reading frame) with a function not yet certain. The CDR3 sequence is 16 residues long. Trimming stripped 4 bases from V and 0 bases from J, with 14 bases between. CDR3 DNA: TGCGCCAGCAGTCCCCCTTGGGCGGGGAGCACAGATACGCAGTATTTT. This encodes CASSPPWAGSTDTQYF.

This chain uses TRBV9 with TRBJ1-1; TRBD1 agrees at 9 bases. Germline values: CDR1 SGDLS, CDR2 YYNGEE. The length of the CDR3 is 14 residues. With V trimmed by 6 bases and J by 3 bases, 6 bases remained unmatched. CDR3 in DNA: TGTGCCAGCAACCCCGGGACAGGGTACACTGAAGCTTTCTTT. This sequence encodes CASNPGTGYTEAFF.

The chain recombines TRBV12-3 or TRBV12-4 with TRBJ1-1; tentatively, D is TRBD1 (6 bases). V lost 4 bases to trimming and J lost 2 bases, with 8 bases between them. The CDR3 extends over 13 amino acids. In DNA form, the CDR3 reads TGTGCCAGCAGTTGGACAGCCAACACTGAAGCTTTCTTT. Translation: CASSWTANTEAFF.

CDR3 nucleotide sequence: TGTGCCAGTAGTATTGCGCTGCCCTACGAGCAGTACTTC. Its translation: CASSIALPYEQYF. The chain carries TRBV19 and TRBJ2-7; D remains unclear. The CDR3 has 13 amino acids. V was shortened by 3 bases and J by 2 bases, with 8 bases between the two germline ends. Germline lookup yields CDR1 LNHDA and CDR2 SQIVND (reference sequence).

This clone was picked up one time. The chain links TRBV7-9 to TRBJ1-1; D gene uncertain. The CDR3 has 15 residues. Deletions cut 5 bases from V and 4 bases from J, with 17 bases between. Germline CDR1 is SEHNR and CDR2 is FQNEAQ (reference sequence). The CDR3 is CASSGGGNRGTEAFF. CDR3 nucleotides: TGTGCCAGCAGCGGTGGTGGAAACCGCGGCACTGAAGCTTTCTTT.

Of note for this clone: Other DNA variants within this sample encode the same CDR3. The J gene is TRBJ2-2, the V gene TRBV27, with 11 bases that match TRBD1. CDR1 and CDR2 from the germline V gene are MNHEY and SMNVEV (reference sequence). The CDR3 extends over 15 amino acids. The V gene end was trimmed by 5 bases and the J gene end by 6 bases; junction bases not matched to a gene: 5. CDR3 amino acids: CASSQGGQGAGELFF. For the CDR3, the DNA is TGTGCCAGCAGTCAAGGGGGACAGGGGGCCGGGGAGCTGTTTTTT.

The rearrangement links TRBV6-5 to TRBJ1-4; TRBD1 agrees at 7 bases. The germline CDR1 and CDR2 sequences are MNHEY and SVGAGI. With V trimmed by 6 bases and J by 4 bases, 8 bases remained unmatched. The CDR3 loop spans 15 amino acids. The CDR3 sequence: CASSRGTANNEKLFF. The CDR3 DNA is TGTGCCAGCAGCCGAGGGACAGCAAATAATGAAAAACTGTTTTTT.